One and the same sample provided the 15 T cell receptor beta chains below, sequenced in a study of beta chain features in type 1 diabetes. The study reverse transcribed the entire isolated RNA, so it sequenced expressed TCRB transcripts. Using immunoSEQ multiplex PCR, the repertoire was profiled, and TCRdb retains in-frame clones only, with some absent. The table lists about 320,000 clones, about 14% of them singletons. The sequenced material came from central memory CD4+ T cells from blood. Every receptor here comes from a man aged 25-45 years in good health.

The chain recombines TRBV29-1 with TRBJ1-2; 7 bases match TRBD1. Germline V gene data show CDR1 as SQVTM and CDR2 as ANQGSEA. The V and J ends lost 7 bases and 4 bases, in that order; junction bases with no gene match: 6. The CDR3 sequence is 12 residues long. The CDR3 region is CSGRTGGYGYTF. The CDR3 bases are TGCAGCGGCAGGACAGGAGGCTATGGCTACACCTTC.

The rearrangement uses TRBV6-6 and TRBJ1-2; unclear D gene. CDR1 and CDR2 (germline): MNHNY, SVGAGI (reference sequence). V lost 0 bases, J lost 7 bases, and 15 bases lay in between. The CDR3 extends over 15 amino acids. The CDR3 loop reads CASSYSASPKGGYTF. CDR3 nucleotides: TGTGCCAGCAGTTACTCGGCAAGCCCCAAGGGTGGCTACACCTTC.

This chain links TRBV9 with TRBJ1-1; no firm D call. The germline gives CDR1 SGDLS, CDR2 YYNGEE. The germline V and J ends were trimmed by 0 bases and 0 bases, with 9 bases remaining between them. The CDR3 runs to 15 residues. CDR3 nucleotides: TGTGCCAGCAGCGTAGGGCAGAAGTTGAACACTGAAGCTTTCTTT. Residues: CASSVGQKLNTEAFF.

V is TRBV6-1 and J is TRBJ1-1; unclear D gene. Trimming stripped 7 bases from V and 5 bases from J, with 17 bases between. CDR3 length: 14 amino acids. From germline, CDR1 is MNHNS and CDR2 SASEGT. In nucleotides, the CDR3 is TGTGCCAGCATCGTGAGGGAAGCGGGGACTGAAGCTTTCTTT. Amino acids: CASIVREAGTEAFF.

This clone was counted only a few times. The V and J genes are TRBV5-4 and TRBJ2-2; no clear D gene. CDR1 and CDR2 from the germline V gene are SGHNT and YYREEE (reference sequence). The germline V and J ends were trimmed by 4 bases and 0 bases, with 10 bases remaining between them. The CDR3 is 15 residues long. The chain's CDR3 is CASSPSPTNTGELFF. CDR3 bases: TGTGCCAGCAGCCCAAGCCCGACGAACACCGGGGAGCTGTTTTTT.

This clone was found a few times. The chain uses TRBV6-5 and TRBJ1-1; D is ambiguous. Trimming took 7 bases from V and 6 from J, leaving 9 bases between them. This CDR3 has 11 residues. Germline V lookup: CDR1 MNHEY, CDR2 SVGAGI. The CDR3 reads CASNIVSEAFF. CDR3 nucleotide sequence: TGTGCCAGCAATATAGTCTCTGAAGCTTTCTTT.

This clone showed up just a few times. The rearrangement joins TRBV5-4 to TRBJ2-1, with 10 nucleotides matching TRBD1. The CDR3 has 15 amino acids. Looked up from germline, CDR1 is SGHNT and CDR2 is YYREEE (reference sequence). J gave up 4 bases and V 3 bases, and 4 bases lay outside the gene matches. The CDR3 sequence is CASSSGDRGYNEQFF. The DNA of the CDR3 is TGTGCCAGCAGCTCCGGGGACAGGGGATACAATGAGCAGTTCTTC.

This clone appeared a few times. The chain has TRBV9 and TRBJ2-5, with TRBD1 identical over 7 bases. Germline lookup yields CDR1 SGDLS and CDR2 YYNGEE. The CDR3 runs to 13 residues. Trimming at V came to 3 bases and at J to 4 bases, leaving 3 bases not matched to a gene. CDR3 sequence: CASSATGAETQYF. The CDR3 region has the DNA TGTGCCAGCAGCGCCACAGGGGCAGAGACCCAGTACTTC.

This clone was counted only a few times. This chain links TRBV4-1 with TRBJ1-2; a possible D gene is TRBD1 (6 bases). V was shortened by 1 base and J by 1 base, with 16 bases between the two germline ends. This CDR3 contains 17 residues. Germline CDR1 and CDR2: MGHRA and YSYEKL. The CDR3 DNA reads as TGCGCCAGCAGCCAAGCCCACGGACAGTCTATTAACTATGGCTACACCTTC. Translating gives CASSQAHGQSINYGYTF.

J is TRBJ2-1 and V is TRBV14; 14 bases are shared with TRBD2. Germline trimming cut 4 bases from V and 9 bases from J; bases unmatched to any gene: 8. The CDR3 runs to 16 residues. Germline-derived CDR1 and CDR2 are SGHDN and FVKESK. The CDR3 is CASSRRLAGGLIEQFF. In nucleotides, the CDR3 is TGTGCCAGCAGCCGTAGACTAGCGGGGGGGCTGATTGAGCAGTTCTTC. Variable domain in full (rest from reference TRBV14 and TRBJ2-1): EAGVTQFPSHSVIEKGQTVTLRCDPISGHDNLYWYRRVMGKEIKFLLHFVKESKQDESGMPNNRFLAERTGGTYSTLKVQPAELEDSGVYFCASSRRLAGGLIEQFFGPGTRLTVL.

This clone was counted a few times. This rearrangement joins TRBV9 to TRBJ2-2; TRBD1 or TRBD2 may be the D gene (6 bases each). CDR3 size: 14 residues. Trimming removed 6 bases at V and 6 bases at J, with 15 bases between. Germline loops: CDR1 SGDLS, CDR2 YYNGEE. Written as DNA, the CDR3 is TGTGCCAGCACCCAAAAGGAGGGGGCCGGGGAGCTGTTTTTT. Translation: CASTQKEGAGELFF.

The gene calls are TRBV10-1 and TRBJ2-7; the match to TRBD1 covers 7 bases. Germline lookup yields CDR1 WNHNN and CDR2 SYGVQD (reference sequence). With 5 bases clipped from V and 2 bases from J, the junction kept 3 bases outside the gene matches. This CDR3 comprises 13 residues. DNA for the CDR3: TGCGCCAGCAGTACGGGACAGACCTACGAGCAGTACTTC. It yields the protein CASSTGQTYEQYF.

The chain employs TRBV15 and TRBJ2-5, with D perhaps TRBD2 (5 bases). The germline CDR1 and CDR2 sequences are LNHNV and YYDKDF (reference sequence). CDR3 length: 13 residues. The ends were cut back, 0 bases at V and 10 bases at J, with 12 bases in the middle. CDR3 loop: CATSRDQEAGQYF. The CDR3 DNA reads as TGTGCCACCAGCAGAGACCAGGAGGCGGGCCAGTACTTC.

In this sample, this clone turned up many times. Within the sample, other DNA sequences also encode this same CDR3. The chain employs TRBV10-3 and TRBJ2-1; 9 bases agree with TRBD2. There are 13 residues in the CDR3. Trimming took 11 bases from V and 7 from J; bases not matched to a gene: 9. The germline V gene encodes CDR1 ENHRY and CDR2 SYGVKD. CDR3: CASLAGESNEQFF. The CDR3 nucleotides are TGTGCCTCTTTAGCGGGAGAATCAAATGAGCAGTTCTTC.

The rearrangement uses TRBV5-1 and TRBJ1-1; D gene uncertain. The germline V gene encodes CDR1 SGHRS and CDR2 YFSETQ. This CDR3 region has 15 residues. V was pared by 3 bases and J by 4 bases, with 16 bases between. The DNA of the CDR3 is TGCGCCAGCAGCTCCTTGGGCGGGGTACCCACTGAAGCTTTCTTT. Translation gives CASSSLGGVPTEAFF. The whole variable domain, filled in from reference TRBV5-1 and TRBJ1-1, reads KAGVTQTPRYLIKTRGQQVTLSCSPISGHRSVSWYQQTPGQGLQFLFEYFSETQRNKGNFPGRFSGRQFSNSRSEMNVSTLELGDSALYLCASSSLGGVPTEAFFGQGTRLTVV.